This T cell receptor (beta chain) came from a study of vaccination and CD4 T cells after COVID-19. Researchers used the Oncomine TCR Beta short-read assay to sequence DNA from cultured CD4+ T cells. TCRdb re-analysed the PCR reads in MiXCR, keeping a single row per CDR3 protein. The table records some 11,000 distinct CDR3 sequences, approximately 25% of them present only once. Treatment noted: approximately 9-day PBMC culture with coronavirus spike peptide pools or control peptides (ViraFEST assay). V was clipped by 0 bases and J by 9 bases; unmatched bases: 7. Germline-derived CDR1 and CDR2 are MNHEY and SVGAGI. This CDR3 has 16 residues. This clonotype was seen a handful of times. Its target is unknown.

Sequencing used CD4+ T cells from blood, cultured in vitro, obtained after SARS-CoV-2 vaccination. This receptor was identified in a human donor who had recovered from COVID-19. The chain uses TRBV6-5 and TRBJ1-6, with 8 bases lining up with TRBD1. Here the CDR3 DNA reads TGTGCCAGCAGTTACTCCGGACAGGGTATTCGTTCACCCCTCCACTTT. It specifies CASSYSGQGIRSPLHF.